The T cell receptor beta chain described here comes from a study of blood T cell repertoires in COVID-19. The assay was immunoSEQ multiplex PCR, and TCRdb's table has in-frame clones only and misses some. The repertoire holds approximately 160,000 clones, with around 77% as singletons. Deletions cut 3 bases from V and 2 bases from J, with 5 bases between. Per germline, CDR1 KGHSH and CDR2 LQKENI. The CDR3 covers 12 residues. This receptor was obtained from a man between 65 and 80 years old with acute or convalescent COVID-19. Sequences were obtained from peripheral blood. The chain recombines TRBV18 with TRBJ2-7; D not certain. This chain's CDR3 is CASSPETYEQYF. The CDR3 DNA is TGTGCCAGCTCACCGGAGACCTACGAGCAGTACTTC. Drawing the rest from reference TRBV18 and TRBJ2-7, the complete variable domain is NAGVMQNPRHLVRRRGQEARLRCSPMKGHSHVYWYRQLPEEGLKFMVYLQKENIIDESGMPKERFSAEFPKEGPSILRIQQVVRGDSAAYFCASSPETYEQYFGPGTRLTVT.